A single sample gave rise to the 12 T cell receptor beta chains below, sequenced in a study of T-cell memory formation after mild COVID-19. TCRdb redid the calling of the 5' RACE reads with MiXCR, one entry per CDR3 protein. The sample has a few hundred thousand distinct CDR3 sequences, less than 20% seen once. The sequencing input was PBMCs or a T cell subset sorted from them (not recorded which). The receptors originated from a man aged 18 to 35 who had mild COVID-19 (a few samples of this study predate the infection). Cell type and time point are not known.

This clonotype was seen a handful of times. The chain links TRBV20-1 to TRBJ1-4; weak D call: TRBD1 (5 bases). This CDR3 contains 16 residues. Per the germline V gene, CDR1 is DFQATT and CDR2 is SNEGSKA (reference sequence). V was pared by 0 bases and J by 7 bases, with 18 bases between. The CDR3 coding sequence is TGCAGTGCTAGAGATGGAGCCGGGGCATCGCGTGAAAAACTGTTTTTT. It is translated as CSARDGAGASREKLFF.

This clonotype was picked up many times. This chain connects TRBV6-5 to TRBJ2-5; D unclear. This CDR3 is built from 12 residues. V was cut by 2 bases and J by 5 bases, with 6 bases left in between. Germline V gene lookup returns CDR1 MNHEY and CDR2 SVGAGI. CDR3 sequence reads: CASSYGGETQYF. The CDR3 DNA sequence: TGTGCCAGCAGTTACGGTGGGGAGACCCAGTACTTC.

The chain is built from TRBV5-6 and TRBJ2-7; D gene unclear. The CDR3 runs to 13 residues. V was pared by 4 bases and J by 5 bases, with 13 bases between. Germline V gene sequence: CDR1 SGHDT, CDR2 YYEEEE. In nucleotides, the CDR3 is TGTGCCAGCAGCCCTACACTGGAGCACGAGCAGTACTTC. Protein sequence: CASSPTLEHEQYF.

The chain has TRBV11-2 and TRBJ1-1, with a tentative D call TRBD1 (5 bases). Per the germline V gene, CDR1 is SGHAT and CDR2 is FQNNGV. This CDR3 is built from 15 residues. The V end was cut by 0 bases, the J end by 5 bases, with 13 bases between. The CDR3 DNA follows: TGTGCCAGCAGCTTAGAGGTGCAAGGGGAGACTGAAGCTTTCTTT. It yields the protein CASSLEVQGETEAFF. The whole variable domain, filled in from reference TRBV11-2 and TRBJ1-1, reads EAGVAQSPRYKIIEKRQSVAFWCNPISGHATLYWYQQILGQGPKLLIQFQNNGVVDDSQLPKDRFSAERLKGVDSTLKIQPAKLEDSAVYLCASSLEVQGETEAFFGQGTRLTVV.

The sample holds a few counts of this clonotype. The chain has TRBV7-3 and TRBJ2-5; D might be TRBD2 (5 bases). CDR1 and CDR2 (germline): SGHTA, FQGTGA. The CDR3 contains 15 residues. V shed 2 bases and J shed 3 bases, with 13 bases lying between them. This CDR3 reads CASSLGPTGKETQYF. In DNA form, the CDR3 reads TGTGCCAGCAGCTTAGGTCCGACGGGGAAAGAGACCCAGTACTTC.

This clonotype was seen more than once but under ten times. The gene calls are TRBV29-1 and TRBJ2-3, with no clear D. This CDR3 is 12 amino acids long. V lost 8 bases to trimming and J lost 2 bases, with 11 bases between them. Germline assignment: CDR1 SQVTM and CDR2 ANQGSEA. DNA of the CDR3: TGCAGCCCCACCTTCTACACAGATACGCAGTATTTT. This translates into CSPTFYTDTQYF.

V usage is TRBV7-8 and J usage is TRBJ2-5, with D tentatively TRBD2 (5 bases). The V and J ends lost 6 bases and 1 base respectively, with 12 bases between them. The CDR3 extends over 14 amino acids. Germline assignment: CDR1 SGHVS and CDR2 FQNEAQ. The CDR3 protein is CASSFGLGQETQYF. The CDR3, as DNA: TGTGCCAGCAGTTTCGGACTGGGCCAAGAGACCCAGTACTTC.

This clonotype was counted a few times. J is TRBJ2-5 and V is TRBV6-2 or TRBV6-3; perhaps TRBD1 as D (6 bases). V dropped 5 bases and J dropped 7 bases, with 11 bases sitting between them. In germline, CDR1 is MNHEY, CDR2 SVGEGT. The CDR3 sequence is 12 residues long. The CDR3 here is CASSQGYGTQYF. The CDR3 DNA is TGTGCCAGCAGTCAGGGGTACGGGACCCAGTACTTC.

This clonotype was seen more than once but under ten times. The rearrangement uses TRBV5-1 and TRBJ2-5, with a weak D call TRBD2 (5 bases). The V gene's germline CDR1 is SGHRS and CDR2 YFSETQ. V was trimmed by 10 bases and J by 1 base, leaving 14 bases between them. The CDR3 extends over 13 amino acids. CDR3: CASSEGFQETQYF. CDR3 DNA sequence: TGCGCCTCATCAGAGGGCTTCCAAGAGACCCAGTACTTC.

This clonotype has only a few counts. The chain joins TRBV29-1 to TRBJ2-7; 7 nucleotides line up with TRBD1. V was pared by 5 bases and J by 5 bases, with 6 bases of the junction left unmatched. The CDR3 length is 12 residues. Germline values: CDR1 SQVTM, CDR2 ANQGSEA. The CDR3 nucleotides read TGCAGCGTTAGGGACAGCGGCCACGAGCAGTACTTC. Translation gives CSVRDSGHEQYF.

This clonotype was seen at least ten times. V usage is TRBV4-1 and J usage is TRBJ2-7, with D tentatively TRBD1 or TRBD2 (5 bases each). Deletions cut 3 bases from V and 0 bases from J, with 15 bases between. Per the germline V gene, CDR1 is MGHRA and CDR2 is YSYEKL. The CDR3 spans 16 residues. Here the CDR3 reads CASSQGPGPGSYEQYF. CDR3 DNA: TGCGCCAGCAGCCAGGGTCCGGGGCCAGGCTCCTACGAGCAGTACTTC.

This clonotype has at least ten counts. V is TRBV5-1 and J is TRBJ2-5; a possible D gene is TRBD1 (6 bases). The CDR3 has 13 residues. The germline gives CDR1 SGHRS, CDR2 YFSETQ. V shed 6 bases and J shed 4 bases, with 13 bases lying between them. CDR3 residues: CASTKGGRETQYF. The CDR3 DNA is TGCGCCAGCACCAAAGGGGGTCGAGAGACCCAGTACTTC.